This T cell receptor beta chain came from a study of breast tumors, draining lymph nodes, adjacent tissues. Study-wide results and limits: Tumor repertoires ranked between lymph nodes and nontumor tissue in diversity, with V and J gene preferences. Data only fit, rather than demonstrated, lymph node origin of most tumor T cells. Compared with basal-like, luminal-like tumors shared significantly more repertoire with nontumor tissue.

Breast cancer patients provided tissue from their axillary draining lymph nodes. TCRdb re-analysed the multiplex PCR reads in MiXCR, keeping a single row per CDR3 protein. The repertoire holds about 120,000 distinct CDR3 sequences, with just under 20% as singletons. The CDR3 totals 14 residues. CDR1 is SEHNR, CDR2 FQNEAQ, per germline (reference sequence). The V end was cut by 3 bases, the J end by 4 bases, with 12 bases between. This clonotype was counted many times. Its antigen is not known. The origin of this receptor is a female donor with breast cancer. Some clones in this sample may be carry-over from other donors' samples. This rearrangement joins TRBV7-9 to TRBJ2-5; the D gene is possibly TRBD2 (5 bases). Sequencing was performed on axillary lymph node tissue. CDR3 DNA: TGTGCCAGCAGCTTGGCCGGGGTCGGAGAGACCCAGTACTTC. This gives the protein CASSLAGVGETQYF.